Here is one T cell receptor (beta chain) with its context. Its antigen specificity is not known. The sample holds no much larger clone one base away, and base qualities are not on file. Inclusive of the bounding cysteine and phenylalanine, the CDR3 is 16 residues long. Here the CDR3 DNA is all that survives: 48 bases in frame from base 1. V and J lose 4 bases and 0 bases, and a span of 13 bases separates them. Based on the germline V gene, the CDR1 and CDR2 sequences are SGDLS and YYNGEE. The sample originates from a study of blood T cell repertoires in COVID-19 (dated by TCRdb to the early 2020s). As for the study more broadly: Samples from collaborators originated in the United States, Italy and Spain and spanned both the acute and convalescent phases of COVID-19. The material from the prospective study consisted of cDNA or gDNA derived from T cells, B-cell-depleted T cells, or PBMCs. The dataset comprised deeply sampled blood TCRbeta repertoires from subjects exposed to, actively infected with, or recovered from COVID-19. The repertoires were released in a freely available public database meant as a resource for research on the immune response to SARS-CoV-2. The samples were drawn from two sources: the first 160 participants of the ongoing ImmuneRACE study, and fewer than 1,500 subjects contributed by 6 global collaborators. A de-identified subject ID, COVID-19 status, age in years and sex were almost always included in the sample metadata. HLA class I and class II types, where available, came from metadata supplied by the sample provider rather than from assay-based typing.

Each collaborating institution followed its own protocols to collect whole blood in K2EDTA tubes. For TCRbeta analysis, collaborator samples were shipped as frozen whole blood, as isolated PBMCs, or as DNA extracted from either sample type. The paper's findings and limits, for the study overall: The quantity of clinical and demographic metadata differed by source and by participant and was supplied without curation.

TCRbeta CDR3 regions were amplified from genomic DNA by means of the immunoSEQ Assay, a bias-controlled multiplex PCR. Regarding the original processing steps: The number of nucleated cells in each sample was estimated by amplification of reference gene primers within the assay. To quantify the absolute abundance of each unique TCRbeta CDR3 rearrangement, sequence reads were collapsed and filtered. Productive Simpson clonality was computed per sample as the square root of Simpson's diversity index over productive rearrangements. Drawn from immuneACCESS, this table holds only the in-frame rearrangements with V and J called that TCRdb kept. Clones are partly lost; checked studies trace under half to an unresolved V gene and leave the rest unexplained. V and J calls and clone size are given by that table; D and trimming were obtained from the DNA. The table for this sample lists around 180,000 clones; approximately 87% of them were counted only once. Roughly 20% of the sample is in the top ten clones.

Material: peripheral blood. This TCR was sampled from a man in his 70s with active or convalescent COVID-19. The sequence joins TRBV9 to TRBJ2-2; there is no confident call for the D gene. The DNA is TGTGCCAGCAGCTATGGGTGGAGCTCGAACACCGGGGAGCTGTTTTTT. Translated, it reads CASSYGWSSNTGELFF.